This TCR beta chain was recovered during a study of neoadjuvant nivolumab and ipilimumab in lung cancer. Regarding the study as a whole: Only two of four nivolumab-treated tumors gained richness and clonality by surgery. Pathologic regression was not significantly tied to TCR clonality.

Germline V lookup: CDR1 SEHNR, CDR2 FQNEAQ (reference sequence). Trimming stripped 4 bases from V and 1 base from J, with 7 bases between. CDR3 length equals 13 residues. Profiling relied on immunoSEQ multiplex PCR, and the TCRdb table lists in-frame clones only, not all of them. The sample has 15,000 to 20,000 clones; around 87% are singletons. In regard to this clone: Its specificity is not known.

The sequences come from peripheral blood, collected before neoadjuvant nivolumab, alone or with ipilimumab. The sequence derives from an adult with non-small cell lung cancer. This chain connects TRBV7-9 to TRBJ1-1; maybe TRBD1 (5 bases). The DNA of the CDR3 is TGTGCCAGCAGCTGGGACGGGAACACTGAAGCTTTCTTT. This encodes CASSWDGNTEAFF. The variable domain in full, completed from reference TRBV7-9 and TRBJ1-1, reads DTGVSQNPRHKITKRGQNVTFRCDPISEHNRLYWYRQTLGQGPEFLTYFQNEAQLEKSRLLSDRFSAERPKGSFSTLEIQRTEQGDSAMYLCASSWDGNTEAFFGQGTRLTVV.